One and the same sample provided the 17 T cell receptor beta chains below, sequenced in a study of neurological immune-mediated disorders. MiXCR was run by TCRdb on the 5' RACE reads, yielding one entry per CDR3 protein. The sample shows approximately 30,000 distinct CDR3 sequences, over 20% of them seen only once. Source material: PBMCs. The origin of the receptors is a woman aged 60-70 years in good health.

This clonotype showed up many times. CDR3 sequence: CSAAPGTEQETQYF. In DNA form, the CDR3 reads TGCAGTGCTGCCCCCGGGACGGAACAAGAGACCCAGTACTTC. This chain links TRBV20-1 with TRBJ2-5; the D call may be TRBD1 or TRBD2 (5 bases each). This CDR3 is 14 amino acids long. V shed 5 bases and J shed 2 bases, with 15 bases lying between them. Germline lookup yields CDR1 DFQATT and CDR2 SNEGSKA (reference sequence).

This clonotype has ten or more counts. This rearrangement joins TRBV6-2 or TRBV6-3 to TRBJ2-7, with 9 bases matching TRBD2. Losses at the gene ends were 9 bases for V and 6 bases for J; bases not matched to a gene: 9. Per germline, CDR1 MNHEY and CDR2 SVGEGT. The CDR3 has 13 residues. The CDR3 DNA follows: TGTGCCAGGAGGTGGCGGGGGGGCCGCGAGCAGTACTTC. Protein sequence: CARRWRGGREQYF.

This clonotype was counted many times. The rearrangement links TRBV4-3 to TRBJ2-7; no reliable D call. CDR1 LGHNA and CDR2 YSLEER come from the germline V gene. The CDR3 sequence is 15 residues long. Trimming cost V 1 base and J 4 bases, with 14 bases left between them. This CDR3 is CASSQAYAPRYEQYF. For the CDR3, the DNA is TGCGCCAGCAGCCAAGCCTACGCCCCTCGATACGAGCAGTACTTC.

The gene calls are TRBV28 and TRBJ2-3; 9 nucleotides align to TRBD2. Germline V gives CDR1 MDHEN, CDR2 SYDVKM. CDR3 length equals 15 residues. V lost 2 bases and J lost 7; bases outside the gene matches: 7. The CDR3 reads CASSLRREGRHTQYF. The CDR3 DNA reads as TGTGCCAGCAGTTTACGGCGGGAGGGCCGCCATACGCAGTATTTT.

This clonotype was recorded many times. The V call is TRBV29-1, the J call TRBJ2-5; D might be TRBD1 (5 bases). CDR1 is SQVTM, CDR2 ANQGSEA, per germline. This CDR3 contains 13 residues. Trimming pared 5 bases from V and 5 bases from J, leaving 15 bases between. The CDR3 is CSVSGNFGETQYF. CDR3 coding DNA: TGCAGCGTTTCAGGGAATTTCGGCGAGACCCAGTACTTC.

There are many counts of this clonotype. V is TRBV9 and J is TRBJ2-3; the match to TRBD2 covers 7 bases. The trim removed 4 bases at V and 6 bases at J, leaving 8 bases unmatched. The CDR3 extends over 14 amino acids. CDR1 and CDR2 from the germline V gene are SGDLS and YYNGEE. The CDR3 coding sequence is TGTGCCAGCAGCCCGGTTCTAGCGGCCGATACGCAGTATTTT. Translated: CASSPVLAADTQYF.

In this sample, this clonotype turned up many times. This chain connects TRBV28 to TRBJ2-1; no clear D gene. V lost 3 bases to trimming and J lost 9 bases, with 6 bases between them. The CDR3 spans 11 residues. Germline V gene sequence: CDR1 MDHEN, CDR2 SYDVKM. Written as DNA, the CDR3 is TGTGCCAGCAGTTTTTGGGGTGAGCAGTTCTTC. Translated: CASSFWGEQFF.

In its sample, this clonotype was seen many times. The CDR3 DNA reads TGTGCCAGCAGTGTCCGGGACAGGGTAGTGGAGACCCAGTACTTC. Translated: CASSVRDRVVETQYF. The chain is built from TRBV25-1 and TRBJ2-5; TRBD1 aligns across 9 bases. V was pared by 4 bases and J by 5 bases, with 8 bases of the junction left unmatched. Per germline, CDR1 MGHDK and CDR2 SYGVNS. This CDR3 contains 15 residues.

At least ten counts were recorded for this clonotype. V gene TRBV6-2 or TRBV6-3 combines with J gene TRBJ2-3; unclear D gene. The CDR3 loop spans 12 amino acids. V lost 5 bases to trimming and J lost 3 bases, with 6 bases between them. Germline CDR1 is MNHEY and CDR2 is SVGEGT. The CDR3 region is CASSQRTDTQYF. CDR3 coding DNA: TGTGCCAGCAGTCAGAGGACAGATACGCAGTATTTT.

This clonotype occurred many times. The chain recombines TRBV6-2 or TRBV6-3 with TRBJ1-6; 7 nucleotides align to TRBD1. Germline assignment: CDR1 MNHEY and CDR2 SVGEGT. V was clipped by 5 bases and J by 11 bases; unmatched bases: 9. The CDR3 runs 14 residues. Here the CDR3 DNA reads TGTGCCAGCAGTCGGGACAGTCTCGTTCCACCCCTCCACTTT. Its protein product is CASSRDSLVPPLHF.

Ten or more counts support this clonotype. This chain links TRBV24-1 with TRBJ2-1, with D perhaps matching TRBD1 (5 bases). CDR3 size: 11 residues. V lost 5 bases to trimming and J lost 9 bases, with 7 bases between them. From germline, CDR1 is KGHDR and CDR2 SFDVKD. The CDR3 DNA reads TGTGCCACCAGTGTAGGGGTTGAGCAGTTCTTC. Protein sequence: CATSVGVEQFF.

This clonotype has a count of ten or more. V usage is TRBV7-3 and J usage is TRBJ2-1; D possibly uses TRBD1 or TRBD2 (5 bases each). The germline V and J ends were trimmed by 0 bases and 7 bases, with 7 bases remaining between them. This CDR3 is built from 13 residues. Germline CDR1 and CDR2: SGHTA and FQGTGA. CDR3: CASSLTWGNEQFF. In nucleotides, the CDR3 is TGTGCCAGCAGCTTAACGTGGGGGAATGAGCAGTTCTTC.

The V gene is TRBV28, the J gene TRBJ2-7, with 10 bases identical to TRBD2. V lost 1 base and J lost 7; bases outside the gene matches: 7. The germline gives CDR1 MDHEN, CDR2 SYDVKM. The CDR3 is made up of 15 amino acids. The CDR3 region has the DNA TGTGCCAGCAGTTTATTAGCGGGAGGTGGTCGAGAGCAGTACTTC. Its translation is CASSLLAGGGREQYF.

This clonotype has at least ten counts. J is TRBJ1-2 and V is TRBV7-9, with TRBD1 as a possible D gene (6 bases). This CDR3 is 14 amino acids long. The V gene's germline CDR1 is SEHNR and CDR2 FQNEAQ (reference sequence). V lost 5 bases and J lost 3, with 13 bases in between. DNA for the CDR3: TGTGCCAGCAGCCCAGACAGGAACCACTATGGCTACACCTTC. This sequence encodes CASSPDRNHYGYTF. Using reference TRBV7-9 and TRBJ1-2 for the parts outside the CDR3, the full variable domain is DTGVSQNPRHKITKRGQNVTFRCDPISEHNRLYWYRQTLGQGPEFLTYFQNEAQLEKSRLLSDRFSAERPKGSFSTLEIQRTEQGDSAMYLCASSPDRNHYGYTFGSGTRLTVV.

This clonotype is medium-sized (0.01 to 0.1%) by share. In DNA form, the CDR3 reads TGCAGTGCCCGCCTAGCGAGACTAGGAGACACCGGGGAGCTGTTTTTT. It yields the protein CSARLARLGDTGELFF. The V and J genes are TRBV20-1 and TRBJ2-2; weak D call: TRBD2 (6 bases). V lost 6 bases to trimming and J lost 3 bases, with 20 bases between them. This CDR3 is built from 16 residues. Germline CDR1 DFQATT, CDR2 SNEGSKA (reference sequence).

This clonotype was counted ten times or more. V gene TRBV3-1 combines with J gene TRBJ2-1; the D gene could be TRBD1 or TRBD2 (5 bases each). The germline gives CDR1 LGHDT, CDR2 YNNKEL (reference sequence). This CDR3 spans 11 amino acids. The V end was cut by 1 base, the J end by 10 bases, with 5 bases between. CDR3 region: CASSQGDEQFF. The CDR3 region has the DNA TGTGCCAGCAGCCAAGGGGACGAGCAGTTCTTC.

The chain combines TRBV5-1 with TRBJ1-1; tentative D call: TRBD1 (6 bases). The V end was cut by 0 bases, the J end by 0 bases, with 18 bases between. Germline-derived CDR1 and CDR2 are SGHRS and YFSETQ. This CDR3 contains 18 residues. The CDR3 loop is CASSLDLGAPLVNTEAFF. The CDR3 DNA follows: TGCGCCAGCAGCTTGGATTTGGGGGCGCCCCTGGTGAACACTGAAGCTTTCTTT. Full variable domain (rest looked up from reference TRBV5-1 and TRBJ1-1): KAGVTQTPRYLIKTRGQQVTLSCSPISGHRSVSWYQQTPGQGLQFLFEYFSETQRNKGNFPGRFSGRQFSNSRSEMNVSTLELGDSALYLCASSLDLGAPLVNTEAFFGQGTRLTVV.